This TCR beta chain was recorded in a study of T cell responses to AZD1222 COVID-19 vaccine. As for the study in general: Researchers grouped second doses given at about 4 or about 12 weeks into one pool.

The CDR3 sequence is 16 residues long. Germline V lookup: CDR1 LNHDA, CDR2 SQIVND (reference sequence). Trimming at V came to 0 bases and at J to 7 bases, leaving 4 bases not matched to a gene. Only in-frame clones appear in the TCRdb table, and some are missing; sequencing was by immunoSEQ multiplex PCR. The table lists more than 70,000 clones, more than 75% of them singletons, with approximately 4.5% in the top ten. The sequence was collected from an adult in good health. The specimen comprised peripheral blood, sampled on day 0 of AZD1222 vaccination. The chain links TRBV19 to TRBJ2-1; TRBD2 aligns across 12 bases. This chain's CDR3 is CASSIDGTSGGNEQFF. Here the CDR3 DNA reads TGTGCCAGTAGTATAGATGGCACTAGCGGGGGGAATGAGCAGTTCTTC.